The 30 T cell receptor beta chains reported below all come from one sample, sequenced in a study of blood T cell repertoires in COVID-19. TCRdb keeps only in-frame clones here, not all; method: immunoSEQ multiplex PCR. Among 180,000 or so clones listed, 80% to 90% were seen once. Sequenced input: peripheral blood. These receptors were taken from a man aged 40-49 years who had recovered from COVID-19.

V gene TRBV7-2 combines with J gene TRBJ2-1; TRBD2 aligns across 9 bases. This CDR3 is built from 15 residues. CDR1 and CDR2 (germline): SGHTA, FQGNSA. The V segment lost 3 bases and the J segment 9 bases; nucleotides outside the gene matches: 9. The CDR3 nucleotides are TGTGCCAGCAGCTTGGTGGTAGCGGGAGTTGGTGAGCAGTTCTTC. Its translation is CASSLVVAGVGEQFF.

The CDR3 nucleotides read TGTGCCACCAGCTCTACAGGGGTCATGAACACTGAAGCTTTCTTT. Its translation: CATSSTGVMNTEAFF. The V call is TRBV15, the J call TRBJ1-1, with 7 bases lining up with TRBD1. CDR1 and CDR2 (germline): LNHNV, YYDKDF (reference sequence). This CDR3 is 15 amino acids long. V lost 5 bases, J lost 0 bases, and 6 bases stayed unmatched.

This chain joins TRBV19 and TRBJ2-7; the D gene is possibly TRBD2 (5 bases). The V end lost 6 bases, the J end lost 6 bases, and 15 bases lay between the germline ends. This CDR3 region has 13 residues. The germline CDR1 and CDR2 sequences are LNHDA and SQIVND (reference sequence). CDR3 in amino acids: CASSKNEGGEQYF. The DNA for the CDR3 is TGTGCCAGTAGCAAAAATGAGGGTGGCGAGCAGTACTTC.

To note about this clone: Other nucleotide sequences from this sample produce the same CDR3. This sequence joins TRBV5-4 and TRBJ1-2; 8 bases map to TRBD1. Looked up from germline, CDR1 is SGHNT and CDR2 is YYREEE (reference sequence). The V segment lost 4 bases and the J segment 6 bases; nucleotides outside the gene matches: 8. The CDR3 length is 14 residues. CDR3 nucleotide sequence: TGTGCCAGCAGCCCCGACAGGGGCTTGAATGGCTACACCTTC. This sequence encodes CASSPDRGLNGYTF. Filled out from reference TRBV5-4 and TRBJ1-2, the complete variable domain reads ETGVTQSPTHLIKTRGQQVTLRCSSQSGHNTVSWYQQALGQGPQFIFQYYREEENGRGNFPPRFSGLQFPNYSSELNVNALELDDSALYLCASSPDRGLNGYTFGSGTRLTVV.

This chain connects TRBV5-5 to TRBJ2-6; D is perhaps TRBD1 (6 bases). The CDR3 loop spans 16 amino acids. Deletions cut 4 bases from V and 0 bases from J, with 11 bases between. Germline CDR1 and CDR2: SGHKS and YYEKEE (reference sequence). CDR3 nucleotides: TGTGCCAGCAGCCCGGACAGCAGCTCTGGGGCCAACGTCCTGACTTTC. Its translation is CASSPDSSSGANVLTF.

This rearrangement joins TRBV29-1 to TRBJ1-2; TRBD1 matches 8 bases. Germline trimming cut 7 bases from V and 6 bases from J; bases unmatched to any gene: 7. CDR3 length: 12 amino acids. Germline assignment: CDR1 SQVTM and CDR2 ANQGSEA. The CDR3 loop is CSALDRAHGYTF. CDR3 DNA sequence: TGCAGCGCTTTGGACAGGGCGCATGGCTACACCTTC.

This clone showed up just a few times. The chain combines TRBV19 with TRBJ1-1; 8 nucleotides agree with TRBD1. CDR1 and CDR2 (germline): LNHDA, SQIVND (reference sequence). The CDR3 is made up of 17 amino acids. The ends lost 4 bases at V and 1 base at J; junction bases unmatched: 11. CDR3 nucleotide sequence: TGTGCCAGTAGTAAGAGACAGGGGACCGGAGCGAACACTGAAGCTTTCTTT. It yields the protein CASSKRQGTGANTEAFF.

The genes are TRBV7-8 and TRBJ1-1; 9 bases map to TRBD1. CDR1 is SGHVS and CDR2 is FQNEAQ in the germline V gene. The CDR3 loop spans 15 amino acids. V gave up 5 bases and J gave up 5 bases; unmatched junction bases: 9. DNA of the CDR3: TGTGCCAGCAGCACCGGGACAGGGTTTGAGACTGAAGCTTTCTTT. The encoded protein is CASSTGTGFETEAFF.

The chain links TRBV28 to TRBJ1-6; D not certain. The CDR3 covers 15 residues. Trimming cost V 1 base and J 6 bases, with 10 bases left between them. Germline V gives CDR1 MDHEN, CDR2 SYDVKM. The CDR3 is CASSLLDYLNSPLHF. For the CDR3, the DNA is TGTGCCAGCAGTTTATTGGACTACCTTAATTCACCCCTCCACTTT.

V gene TRBV7-9 combines with J gene TRBJ2-7; 7 bases align to TRBD2. The CDR3 is 14 amino acids. V shed 1 base and J 0 bases; nucleotides not matched to a gene: 0. CDR1 is SEHNR, CDR2 FQNEAQ, per germline (reference sequence). DNA for the CDR3: TGTGCCAGCAGCTTAGGGGACTACTCCTACGAGCAGTACTTC. Amino acids: CASSLGDYSYEQYF. Complete variable domain (other parts from reference TRBV7-9 and TRBJ2-7): DTGVSQNPRHKITKRGQNVTFRCDPISEHNRLYWYRQTLGQGPEFLTYFQNEAQLEKSRLLSDRFSAERPKGSFSTLEIQRTEQGDSAMYLCASSLGDYSYEQYFGPGTRLTVT.

This chain links TRBV10-1 with TRBJ1-1; D may be TRBD1 (5 bases). V dropped 0 bases and J dropped 1 base, with 12 bases sitting between them. The CDR3 runs to 16 residues. Germline V gene lookup returns CDR1 WNHNN and CDR2 SYGVQD (reference sequence). The CDR3 here is CASSESLTGPNTEAFF. DNA of the CDR3: TGCGCCAGCAGTGAGTCCCTTACAGGACCGAACACTGAAGCTTTCTTT.

This chain links TRBV7-8 with TRBJ2-4, with D possibly TRBD1 on 5 matching bases. The CDR3 loop spans 13 amino acids. V lost 1 base, J lost 7 bases, and 8 bases lay in between. Per the germline V gene, CDR1 is SGHVS and CDR2 is FQNEAQ. CDR3 region: CASSLGTMNIQYF. In DNA, the CDR3 is TGTGCCAGCAGCTTAGGGACAATGAACATTCAGTACTTC.

CDR3 sequence (DNA): TGTGCCAGCAGCCAGACTGGCTCTGGGGCCAACGTCCTGACTTTC. Translating it yields CASSQTGSGANVLTF. The chain is built from TRBV7-9 and TRBJ2-6; D remains ambiguous. The germline CDR1 and CDR2 sequences are SEHNR and FQNEAQ (reference sequence). V shed 5 bases and J shed 0 bases, with 8 bases lying between them. The CDR3 runs 15 residues.

V and J are TRBV6-5 and TRBJ2-1; 9 bases are a match to TRBD1. The junction had 5 bases not matched to a gene; V was cut back by 2 bases and J by 9 bases. The CDR3 consists of 14 residues. Germline CDR1 MNHEY, CDR2 SVGAGI. For the CDR3, the DNA is TGTGCCAGCAGTTACGGGACAGGGTCTTTTGAGCAGTTCTTC. Its protein is CASSYGTGSFEQFF.

The chain joins TRBV6-5 to TRBJ2-7; TRBD2 is a possible D gene (7 bases). V was cut by 6 bases and J by 7 bases, with 16 bases left in between. The CDR3 loop spans 13 amino acids. Germline V gene sequence: CDR1 MNHEY, CDR2 SVGAGI. The CDR3 DNA reads TGTGCCAGCAGAGGGGGGGGCCTCTCTGAGCAGTACTTC. Its protein is CASRGGGLSEQYF.

The chain uses TRBV7-8 and TRBJ2-1; 9 bases match TRBD2. The CDR3 length is 15 residues. V gave up 2 bases and J gave up 8 bases; unmatched junction bases: 7. CDR1 and CDR2 (germline): SGHVS, FQNEAQ. As DNA, the CDR3 is TGTGCCAGCAGCTTAAATGTGATAGCGGGGGATGAGCAGTTCTTC. It is translated as CASSLNVIAGDEQFF.

The genes are TRBV5-4 and TRBJ2-3; 13 nucleotides align to TRBD2. Germline values: CDR1 SGHNT, CDR2 YYREEE (reference sequence). There are 19 residues in the CDR3. V trimming: 3 bases; J trimming: 4 bases; junction bases outside the gene matches: 14. The CDR3 region is CASSSQGLAGVNPSDTQYF. The CDR3 DNA follows: TGTGCCAGCAGCTCTCAAGGACTAGCGGGGGTGAATCCGTCAGATACGCAGTATTTT.

This rearrangement joins TRBV4-3 to TRBJ1-2, with D hard to call. Trimming took off 6 bases at V and 4 bases at J, with 15 bases between the two ends. This CDR3 region has 14 residues. The germline gives CDR1 LGHNA, CDR2 YSLEER. In DNA form, the CDR3 reads TGCGCCAGCAGTCAGCCTGGAGGGAGCTATGGCTACACCTTC. Translating it yields CASSQPGGSYGYTF.

This clone appeared a single time. The chain joins TRBV19 to TRBJ1-6; the match to TRBD1 covers 7 bases. Trimming cost V 7 bases and J 9 bases; bases outside gene matches: 9. The germline CDR1 and CDR2 sequences are LNHDA and SQIVND (reference sequence). The CDR3 covers 14 residues. This CDR3 reads CASNIQGMGSPLHF. CDR3 DNA: TGTGCCAGTAACATACAGGGGATGGGTTCACCCCTCCACTTT.

The chain combines TRBV10-3 with TRBJ2-3; 8 bases agree with TRBD2. The V and J ends lost 3 bases and 14 bases, in that order; junction bases with no gene match: 7. From germline, CDR1 is ENHRY and CDR2 SYGVKD. CDR3 size: 12 residues. CDR3 nucleotide sequence: TGTGCCATCAGTGACCCAGCGGGGGAGCGGTATTTT. Translation gives CAISDPAGERYF.

The rearrangement links TRBV21-1 to TRBJ1-5; TRBD1 is the table's D call and was not checked against the DNA. TRBV21-1 is annotated as a pseudogene. The CDR3 is 15 amino acids. CDR3 amino acids: CASSKEQGSNQPQHF. Here the CDR3 DNA reads TGTGCCAGCAGCAAAGAACAGGGGAGTAATCAGCCCCAGCATTTT.

There are a few counts of this clone. Here the CDR3 reads CASSLPQRLGEKLFF. The CDR3, as DNA: TGTGCCAGCAGCCTCCCGCAGCGCTTGGGTGAAAAACTGTTTTTT. The V and J genes are TRBV7-9 and TRBJ1-4; no reliable D call. The length of the CDR3 is 15 residues. V was cut by 5 bases and J by 7 bases, with 17 bases left in between. Germline V gene lookup returns CDR1 SEHNR and CDR2 FQNEAQ (reference sequence).

The J gene is TRBJ1-1, the V gene TRBV6-2 or TRBV6-3; D uncertain. The germline gives CDR1 MNHEY, CDR2 SVGEGT. The CDR3 extends over 14 amino acids. Trimming took 2 bases from V and 4 from J, leaving 11 bases between them. The CDR3 bases are TGTGCCAGCAGTTACGTTGGGAGTGGCACTGAAGCTTTCTTT. It encodes CASSYVGSGTEAFF.

This rearrangement joins TRBV19 to TRBJ2-7, with D possibly TRBD1 on 5 matching bases. Germline values: CDR1 LNHDA, CDR2 SQIVND (reference sequence). The V gene lost 5 bases and the J gene lost 6 bases, with 11 bases spanning the gap. The CDR3 extends over 12 amino acids. CDR3 DNA: TGTGCCAGTAGTGGCAGGGTCTCCGAGCAGTACTTC. Encoded protein: CASSGRVSEQYF. The full variable domain, its missing parts supplied by reference TRBV19 and TRBJ2-7, is DGGITQSPKYLFRKEGQNVTLSCEQNLNHDAMYWYRQDPGQGLRLIYYSQIVNDFQKGDIAEGYSVSREKKESFPLTVTSAQKNPTAFYLCASSGRVSEQYFGPGTRLTVT.

The chain joins TRBV28 to TRBJ2-2; D remains ambiguous. CDR3 length: 11 residues. The V and J ends lost 6 bases and 8 bases respectively, with 7 bases between them. Germline lookup yields CDR1 MDHEN and CDR2 SYDVKM. The CDR3 bases are TGTGCCAGCAGCAAGACAGGGGAGCTGTTTTTT. It is translated as CASSKTGELFF.

V usage is TRBV30 and J usage is TRBJ1-6; D gene uncertain. CDR1 is GTSNPN, CDR2 SVGIG, per germline (reference sequence). This CDR3 region has 13 residues. V shed 2 bases and J shed 6 bases, with 8 bases lying between them. The CDR3 DNA is TGTGCCTGGAGTACTGCGATTAATTCACCCCTCCACTTT. Encoded protein: CAWSTAINSPLHF. The whole variable domain, remainder taken from reference TRBV30 and TRBJ1-6, is SQTIHQWPATLVQPVGSPLSLECTVEGTSNPNLYWYRQAAGRGLQLLFYSVGIGQISSEVPQNLSASRPQDRQFILSSKKLLLSDSGFYLCAWSTAINSPLHFGNGTRLTVT.

As to this clone: This CDR3 is also generated by other DNA sequences in the sample. V gene TRBV27 combines with J gene TRBJ2-7, with TRBD1 matching over 11 bases. Germline CDR1 is MNHEY and CDR2 is SMNVEV (reference sequence). CDR3 size: 14 residues. J lost 7 bases, V lost 3 bases, and 5 bases had no gene match. This CDR3 is CASSFGQGAGEQYF. CDR3 coding DNA: TGTGCCAGCAGTTTCGGACAGGGGGCAGGAGAGCAGTACTTC.

The chain employs TRBV3-1 (or the pseudogene TRBV3-2) and TRBJ2-2; 7 nucleotides line up with TRBD2. With V trimmed by 0 bases and J by 5 bases, 3 bases remained unmatched. Germline V gene sequence: CDR1 LGHDT, CDR2 YNNKEL (reference sequence). The CDR3 extends over 15 amino acids. CDR3 in amino acids: CASSQDPGGTGELFF. Here the CDR3 DNA reads TGTGCCAGCAGCCAAGATCCGGGAGGTACCGGGGAGCTGTTTTTT.

The chain combines TRBV27 with TRBJ2-5; 8 bases line up with TRBD2. The CDR3 extends over 15 amino acids. Germline values: CDR1 MNHEY, CDR2 SMNVEV (reference sequence). Trimming cost V 5 bases and J 5 bases; bases outside gene matches: 10. The CDR3 nucleotides read TGTGCCAGCAGTCCCATGAGCGGGAGAGTGGAGACCCAGTACTTC. This codes for CASSPMSGRVETQYF.

This chain joins TRBV10-3 and TRBJ1-5; 8 positions match TRBD1. Germline V gene lookup returns CDR1 ENHRY and CDR2 SYGVKD. V was clipped by 2 bases and J by 9 bases; unmatched bases: 6. This CDR3 is 14 amino acids long. CDR3 in amino acids: CAISEGTGPSPQHF. CDR3 DNA: TGTGCCATCAGTGAGGGGACAGGCCCATCGCCCCAGCATTTT.